The clone carrying this T cell receptor (beta chain) was seen many times. What it binds is not known. Germline CDR1 and CDR2: DFQATT and SNEGSKA (reference sequence). Unmatched junction bases numbered 11, after V lost 0 bases and J lost 5 bases. The CDR3 has 16 residues. Each CDR3 protein gets one entry after TCRdb re-called the 5' RACE reads with MiXCR. The sample includes a few hundred thousand distinct CDR3 sequences, around 7.6% of them seen just once. The sample is drawn from a study of CD8 T cells in ankylosing spondylitis. Study conclusions and caveats: A TCR beta motif of 8 or 9 highly homologous variants appeared characteristic of ankylosing spondylitis blood.

The sequence was obtained from a male donor with ankylosing spondylitis. Material for sequencing was blood, either unsorted or a sorted T cell fraction (not recorded which). The V call is TRBV20-1, the J call TRBJ1-1; 8 bases are shared with TRBD1. This CDR3 reads CSARDSGTGVGTEAFF. In nucleotides, the CDR3 is TGCAGTGCTAGAGATTCCGGGACAGGTGTTGGGACTGAAGCTTTCTTT.